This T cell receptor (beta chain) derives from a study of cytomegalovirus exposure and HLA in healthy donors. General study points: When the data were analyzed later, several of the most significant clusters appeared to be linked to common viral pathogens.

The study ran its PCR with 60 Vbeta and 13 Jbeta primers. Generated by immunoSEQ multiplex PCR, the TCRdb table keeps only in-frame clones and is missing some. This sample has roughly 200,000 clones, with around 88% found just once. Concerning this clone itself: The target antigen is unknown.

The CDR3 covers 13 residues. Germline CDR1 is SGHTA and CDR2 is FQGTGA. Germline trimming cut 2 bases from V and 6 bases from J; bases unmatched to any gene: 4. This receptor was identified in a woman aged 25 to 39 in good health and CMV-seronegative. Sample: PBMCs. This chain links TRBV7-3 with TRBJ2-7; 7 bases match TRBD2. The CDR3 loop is CASSLGTNGEQYF. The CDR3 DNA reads TGTGCCAGCAGCTTAGGGACTAATGGCGAGCAGTACTTC.